This T cell receptor (beta chain) is from a study of T-cell memory formation after mild COVID-19. On the study more broadly: Among the donors, TCR clusters were largely specific to each donor. Findings and limits, study-wide: Chiefly within CM and EM were the contracting CD4+ clones; CD8+ ones were within EMRA.

As to this clonotype: Its antigen is currently unknown.

TCRdb called the 5' RACE reads again in MiXCR, with one record for every CDR3 protein. The sample holds over 400,000 distinct CDR3 sequences; more than 20% are singletons and the top ten take roughly 14%. The V segment lost 4 bases and the J segment 4 bases; nucleotides outside the gene matches: 5. Germline CDR1 and CDR2: SGHVS and FQNEAQ. The CDR3 has 15 residues. The rearrangement uses TRBV7-8 and TRBJ2-1, with 9 nucleotides matching TRBD1. Sequenced sample: PBMCs or a T cell subset sorted from them (not recorded which). The receptor was isolated from an adult woman who had mild COVID-19 (a few samples of this study predate the infection). Cell type and time point are not known. This CDR3 reads CASSYVGTGYNEQFF. CDR3 sequence (DNA): TGTGCCAGCAGCTACGTGGGGACAGGGTACAATGAGCAGTTCTTC.